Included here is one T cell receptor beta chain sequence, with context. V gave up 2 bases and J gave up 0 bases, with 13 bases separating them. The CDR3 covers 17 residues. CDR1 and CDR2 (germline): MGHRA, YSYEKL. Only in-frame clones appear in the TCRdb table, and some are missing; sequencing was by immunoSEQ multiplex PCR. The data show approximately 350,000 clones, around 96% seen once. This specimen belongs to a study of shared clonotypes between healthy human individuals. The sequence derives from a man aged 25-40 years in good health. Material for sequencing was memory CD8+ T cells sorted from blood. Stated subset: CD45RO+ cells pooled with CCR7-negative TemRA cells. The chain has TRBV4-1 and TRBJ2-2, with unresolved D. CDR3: CASSQTSLGTNTGELFF. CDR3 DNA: TGCGCCAGCAGCCAAACCTCGTTGGGAACGAACACCGGGGAGCTGTTTTTT.